Below, 23 T cell receptor beta chains from the same sample are listed, as sequenced in a study of shared clonotypes between healthy human individuals. The table came from immunoSEQ multiplex PCR; TCRdb's copy has only in-frame clones and leaves some out. Among about 190,000 clones listed, approximately 70% were seen once. Sequenced material: memory CD4+ T cells sorted from blood. Specified subset: CD45RA-negative fraction. These TCRs come from a man under 40 in good health.

This clone appeared a single time. The J gene is TRBJ2-1, the V gene TRBV6-1; no clear D gene. Trimming left V 2 bases short and J 11 bases short, with 16 bases between. CDR1 and CDR2 (germline): MNHNS, SASEGT. The CDR3 contains 14 residues. The CDR3 nucleotides are TGTGCCAGCAGTGAAAGTCTGGTAAGGCTAAAGCAGTTCTTC. This encodes CASSESLVRLKQFF.

The chain uses TRBV25-1 and TRBJ2-3; D is unresolved. This CDR3 spans 16 amino acids. With 5 bases removed from V and 3 bases from J, the gap between germline ends came to 18 bases. In germline, CDR1 is MGHDK, CDR2 SYGVNS. DNA of the CDR3: TGTGCCAGCAGTCAAGGACCACGTTTATTGACAGATACGCAGTATTTT. Its translation: CASSQGPRLLTDTQYF.

V gene TRBV6-6 combines with J gene TRBJ1-2; a possible D gene is TRBD1 (6 bases). V gave up 6 bases and J gave up 8 bases, with 13 bases separating them. The CDR3 spans 12 residues. CDR1 MNHNY and CDR2 SVGAGI come from the germline V gene (reference sequence). The CDR3 here is CASSFRGGGYTF. The CDR3 nucleotides are TGTGCCAGCAGCTTCAGGGGAGGGGGCTACACCTTC.

The V and J genes are TRBV2 and TRBJ2-3; D call uncertain. The V gene lost 3 bases and the J gene lost 2 bases, with 9 bases spanning the gap. Germline CDR1 reads SNHLY; CDR2 reads FYNNEI. This CDR3 comprises 14 residues. This chain's CDR3 is CASSERRFTDTQYF. As DNA, the CDR3 is TGTGCCAGCAGTGAGCGCCGATTCACAGATACGCAGTATTTT.

This chain connects TRBV5-1 to TRBJ2-1; the D is unclear. CDR1 and CDR2 (germline): SGHRS, YFSETQ. The CDR3 spans 15 residues. V lost 1 base and J lost 1, with 9 bases in between. The CDR3 nucleotides read TGCGCCAGCAGCTTGAGTGGCATTTCCTACAATGAGCAGTTCTTC. Residues: CASSLSGISYNEQFF.

The V and J genes are TRBV6-1 and TRBJ2-7, with 9 bases aligning to TRBD2. Germline V gene sequence: CDR1 MNHNS, CDR2 SASEGT. CDR3 length equals 15 residues. V was pared by 6 bases and J by 2 bases, with 8 bases of the junction left unmatched. CDR3 sequence (DNA): TGTGCCAGCAGCCTCCAGGGCGGGAGGGCCTACGAGCAGTACTTC. Its protein product is CASSLQGGRAYEQYF.

This rearrangement joins TRBV11-3 to TRBJ2-7; D perhaps matches TRBD2 (6 bases). The CDR3 totals 12 residues. V was trimmed by 3 bases and J by 6 bases, leaving 9 bases between them. Germline V gene sequence: CDR1 SGHNT, CDR2 YENEEA. The CDR3 is CASSFQGGEQYF. In DNA form, the CDR3 reads TGTGCCAGCAGCTTTCAGGGAGGCGAGCAGTACTTC.

The rearrangement uses TRBV5-1 and TRBJ2-5, with TRBD2 matching 9 bases. The CDR3 has 15 residues. V lost 0 bases, J lost 2 bases, and 2 bases stayed unmatched. Germline CDR1 is SGHRS and CDR2 is YFSETQ. The CDR3 nucleotides are TGCGCCAGCAGCTTGGTCCTAGCGGGACAAGAGACCCAGTACTTC. Translated, it gives CASSLVLAGQETQYF.

The chain employs TRBV6-1 and TRBJ1-5, with D maybe TRBD1 (5 bases). The CDR3 length is 13 residues. V was trimmed by 3 bases and J by 5 bases, leaving 8 bases between them. Germline V CDR1 and CDR2: MNHNS, SASEGT. This CDR3 reads CASSDFRDQPQHF. For the CDR3, the DNA is TGTGCCAGCAGTGATTTCAGGGATCAGCCCCAGCATTTT.

This sequence joins TRBV5-1 and TRBJ2-1; 7 bases match TRBD1. V gave up 4 bases and J gave up 5 bases; unmatched junction bases: 6. CDR1 SGHRS and CDR2 YFSETQ come from the germline V gene. The CDR3 extends over 14 amino acids. CDR3 protein: CASSIGQVNNEQFF. CDR3 coding DNA: TGCGCCAGCAGCATCGGACAGGTAAACAATGAGCAGTTCTTC.

The J gene is TRBJ1-1, the V gene TRBV28, with TRBD1 identical over 7 bases. Germline V gene sequence: CDR1 MDHEN, CDR2 SYDVKM. CDR3 length equals 14 residues. J gave up 3 bases and V 2 bases, and 3 bases lay outside the gene matches. The CDR3 spells CASSLGQADTEAFF. In DNA form, the CDR3 reads TGTGCCAGCAGTTTAGGACAGGCGGACACTGAAGCTTTCTTT.

The rearrangement joins TRBV7-6 to TRBJ2-7; D might be TRBD1 or TRBD2, each matching 5 bases. CDR3 length equals 13 residues. Trimming removed 1 base at V and 4 bases at J, with 8 bases between. Looked up from germline, CDR1 is SGHVS and CDR2 is FNYEAQ. The CDR3 bases are TGTGCCAGCAGCTTAGTAGGGGAGTACGAGCAGTACTTC. It codes for CASSLVGEYEQYF.

The chain is built from TRBV7-9 and TRBJ2-2; D gene ambiguous. The germline gives CDR1 SEHNR, CDR2 FQNEAQ (reference sequence). Trimming took off 6 bases at V and 1 base at J, with 0 bases between the two ends. The CDR3 has 11 amino acids. CDR3 sequence (DNA): TGTGCCAGCAGGAACACCGGGGAGCTGTTTTTT. It yields the protein CASRNTGELFF.

The gene calls are TRBV10-3 and TRBJ2-1; 8 bases match TRBD1. CDR3 length: 17 amino acids. Germline V lookup: CDR1 ENHRY, CDR2 SYGVKD. J was trimmed by 4 bases and V by 2 bases; bases with no gene match: 10. CDR3 nucleotides: TGTGCCATCAGTGAGCCCGACAGGGGCGTTGAGTACAATGAGCAGTTCTTC. Translating it yields CAISEPDRGVEYNEQFF.

The chain carries TRBV28 and TRBJ1-4, with TRBD1 matching 7 bases. The V and J ends lost 3 bases and 13 bases, in that order; junction bases with no gene match: 14. Germline CDR1 and CDR2: MDHEN and SYDVKM. There are 15 residues in the CDR3. The CDR3 is CASSFRGAIMKGLFF. The CDR3 DNA reads TGTGCCAGCAGTTTCAGGGGGGCGATCATGAAGGGACTGTTTTTT.

The gene calls are TRBV4-2 and TRBJ2-1; TRBD1 is a possible D gene (5 bases). CDR3 length: 16 residues. V was clipped by 0 bases and J by 7 bases, with 16 bases between them. Germline lookup yields CDR1 LGHNA and CDR2 YNFKEQ. CDR3 in amino acids: CASSQDSSRVGNEQFF. The CDR3 DNA follows: TGTGCCAGCAGCCAAGATAGCTCCAGGGTGGGGAATGAGCAGTTCTTC.

V is TRBV18 and J is TRBJ1-3; D possibly corresponds to TRBD1 (5 bases). CDR3 length: 16 residues. The V end was cut by 2 bases, the J end by 3 bases, with 14 bases between. CDR1 and CDR2 from the germline V gene are KGHSH and LQKENI. This CDR3 is CASSPDRFRFGNTIYF. The CDR3 DNA is TGTGCCAGCTCACCAGACAGATTTCGGTTTGGAAACACCATATATTTT.

The J gene is TRBJ2-7, the V gene TRBV23-1; TRBD1 aligns across 7 bases. TRBV23-1 is labeled an ORF, and its function is uncertain. The CDR3 runs to 14 residues. In DNA, the CDR3 is TGCCCCTGGGGCAGAGGACAGGCCCCCCACGAGCAGTACTTC. Residues: CPWGRGQAPHEQYF.

The chain has TRBV5-4 and TRBJ2-5, with 13 bases lining up with TRBD2. The CDR3 contains 14 residues. The ends lost 3 bases at V and 5 bases at J; junction bases unmatched: 1. The germline V gene encodes CDR1 SGHNT and CDR2 YYREEE (reference sequence). CDR3 bases: TGTGCCAGCAGCTGGACTAGCGGGAGCGAGACCCAGTACTTC. Translation gives CASSWTSGSETQYF.

This clone was recorded only once. This chain joins TRBV6-6 and TRBJ2-5, with 8 positions matching TRBD1. This CDR3 spans 14 amino acids. With V trimmed by 4 bases and J by 4 bases, 5 bases remained unmatched. CDR1 and CDR2 (germline): MNHNY, SVGAGI (reference sequence). Here the CDR3 reads CASSSLRGLETQYF. DNA of the CDR3: TGTGCCAGCAGTTCGCTCAGGGGGCTAGAGACCCAGTACTTC.

This rearrangement joins TRBV5-1 to TRBJ2-3, with 9 bases fitting TRBD2. Germline CDR1 SGHRS, CDR2 YFSETQ. Trimming at V came to 4 bases and at J to 3 bases, leaving 3 bases not matched to a gene. CDR3 length: 14 amino acids. Here the CDR3 reads CASSPGLATDTQYF. The CDR3 region has the DNA TGCGCCAGCAGCCCCGGACTAGCGACAGATACGCAGTATTTT. Complete variable domain (other parts from reference TRBV5-1 and TRBJ2-3): KAGVTQTPRYLIKTRGQQVTLSCSPISGHRSVSWYQQTPGQGLQFLFEYFSETQRNKGNFPGRFSGRQFSNSRSEMNVSTLELGDSALYLCASSPGLATDTQYFGPGTRLTVL.

CDR3 coding DNA: TGTGCCAGCTCATCTTCCTCTCGGGGAACGGGGACCGGGGAGCTGTTTTTT. It specifies CASSSSSRGTGTGELFF. This chain links TRBV18 with TRBJ2-2; possible D gene TRBD2, 5 bases. The V end lost 5 bases, the J end lost 5 bases, and 21 bases lay between the germline ends. Per the germline V gene, CDR1 is KGHSH and CDR2 is LQKENI. CDR3 length equals 17 residues.

V is TRBV9 and J is TRBJ2-3, with TRBD2 as a possible D gene (6 bases). CDR1 and CDR2 (germline): SGDLS, YYNGEE. CDR3 length equals 17 residues. Trimming took 0 bases from V and 1 from J, leaving 15 bases between them. CDR3 sequence (DNA): TGTGCCAGCAGCGTAGGTATTAGCGGTGGGGGCACAGATACGCAGTATTTT. Its translation: CASSVGISGGGTDTQYF.